A single TCR beta chain is shown here with its context. These data are taken from a study of blood T cell repertoires in COVID-19. Overall study context: COVID-19 samples, acute and convalescent, were from the United States, Italy and Spain. T cells, B-cell-depleted T cells, or PBMCs provided the cDNA or gDNA that served as material.

In the authors' workflow: Reference gene primer amplification in the assay estimated nucleated cell counts. Measured with immunoSEQ multiplex PCR; TCRdb has only the in-frame clones, and not every one. The V and J calls and clone size are taken from that table; D and trimming were inferred from the DNA. The repertoire holds over 300,000 clones, with around four fifths as singletons. This clonotype originated in a woman between 50 and 59 years old with acute or convalescent COVID-19. The sequencing sample was made of peripheral blood.

CDR3 in DNA: TGCAGCGTTGAACGGCAGGGCAAAGCTTTCTTT. Protein product: CSVERQGKAFF. V gene TRBV29-1 combines with J gene TRBJ1-1, with a possible D match to TRBD1 (5 bases). This CDR3 has 11 amino acids. Trimming left V 2 bases short and J 9 bases short, with 10 bases between. Germline V gene sequence: CDR1 SQVTM, CDR2 ANQGSEA.